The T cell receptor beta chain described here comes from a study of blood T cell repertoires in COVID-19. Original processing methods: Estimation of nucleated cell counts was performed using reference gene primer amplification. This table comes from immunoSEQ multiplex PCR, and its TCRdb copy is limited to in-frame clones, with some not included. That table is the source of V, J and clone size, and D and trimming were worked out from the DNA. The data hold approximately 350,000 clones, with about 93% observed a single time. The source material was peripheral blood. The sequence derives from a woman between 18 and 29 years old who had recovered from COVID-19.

The CDR3 region is CASSTLAGGPYNEQFF. The DNA for the CDR3 is TGTGCCAGCAGCACCTTAGCGGGGGGCCCCTACAATGAGCAGTTCTTC. V gene TRBV5-6 combines with J gene TRBJ2-1, with TRBD2 matching 10 bases. CDR3 length equals 16 residues. Germline CDR1 is SGHDT and CDR2 is YYEEEE. V gave up 4 bases and J gave up 2 bases; unmatched junction bases: 6.